The 12 T cell receptor beta chains below come from one sample, sequenced in a study of tumor and adjacent non-tumor tissue in lung cancer. RNA was extracted from bulk tissue without any cell sorting. This non-tumor lung sample came from over 3 cm beyond the tumor edge. Three rounds of nested PCR, following a modified ARM-PCR protocol, produced the TCRbeta library. TCRdb re-called the multiplex PCR reads through MiXCR, storing one row per CDR3 protein. The repertoire holds 80,000 to 100,000 distinct CDR3 sequences, with about 80% as singletons. Sequenced: distant non-tumor lung tissue. These receptor sequences come from a man aged 55 to 70 with small cell lung cancer.

Note on this clonotype: A clone one base away is much larger, so this may be a read error. This sequence joins TRBV28 and TRBJ2-5, with D tentatively TRBD1 (6 bases). The CDR3 loop spans 14 amino acids. Trimming took 3 bases from V and 5 from J, leaving 13 bases between them. The germline V gene has CDR1 MDHEN and CDR2 SYDVKM. CDR3 sequence: CASSLWGQKETQYF. CDR3 nucleotide sequence: TGTGCCAGCAGTTTGTGGGGGCAGAAGGAGACCCAGTACTTC.

In regard to this clonotype: A read error may produce the germline difference seen at one junction end. The J gene is TRBJ1-2, the V gene TRBV5-6; D uncertain. This CDR3 contains 14 residues. Germline V gene lookup returns CDR1 SGHDT and CDR2 YYEEEE. The CDR3 DNA reads TGTGCCAGCAGCTTTCGATGGGGATACCATGGGTACACCTTC. This encodes CASSFRWGYHGYTF.

To note about this clonotype: A read error may explain this, as a much larger clone is one base away. V usage is TRBV30 and J usage is TRBJ1-2; weak D call: TRBD1 (6 bases). The CDR3 is 13 residues long. The V gene's germline CDR1 is GTSNPN and CDR2 SVGIG (reference sequence). The CDR3 sequence is CACPKGDKWGYIF. DNA of the CDR3: TGTGCCTGCCCCAAGGGGGATAAATGGGGCTACATCTTC. The full variable domain, rest sourced from reference TRBV30 and TRBJ1-2, is SQTIHQWPATLVQPVGSPLSLECTVEGTSNPNLYWYRQAAGRGLQLLFYSVGIGQISSEVPQNLSASRPQDRQFILSSKKLLLSDSGFYLCACPKGDKWGYIFGSGTRLTVV.

Comment on this clonotype: The conserved closing phenylalanine or tryptophan is absent in this CDR3, likely reflecting a read error. V usage is TRBV6-1 and J usage is TRBJ2-1; 7 nucleotides agree with TRBD1. The J segment lost 11 bases and the V segment lost 5 bases, leaving 18 bases of the junction unmatched. Looked up from germline, CDR1 is MNHNS and CDR2 is SASEGT. This CDR3 has 16 amino acids. The CDR3: CASSKRDRRMMIKQFL. The CDR3 DNA follows: TGTGCCAGCAGTAAACGGGACAGACGAATGATGATCAAGCAGTTCCTC.

As concerns this clonotype: The junction departs from germline at one end; a sequencing error may be responsible. This sequence joins TRBV11-3 and TRBJ2-7; D is unclear. Per the germline V gene, CDR1 is SGHNT and CDR2 is YENEEA. The CDR3 length is 15 residues. As DNA, the CDR3 is TGCGCCAGCAGCTTAGTCCCAAGGCCCCCCTACGAGCAGTGCTTC. Translating gives CASSLVPRPPYEQCF.

Turning to this clonotype: Possible read error: a much larger clone is one base away. This rearrangement joins TRBV28 to TRBJ1-6, with TRBD1 identical over 7 bases. The V gene's germline CDR1 is MDHEN and CDR2 SYDVKM. CDR3 length equals 13 residues. CDR3 DNA sequence: TGTACCAGCGTGGGACAGAATAATTCACCCCTCCACTTT. It is translated as CTSVGQNNSPLHF.

This clonotype appeared a few times. One junction end disagrees with the germline gene, perhaps due to a read error. CDR3 residues: CAASWMQELERIWCGERFF. The CDR3 DNA follows: TGTGCCGCCTCATGGATGCAGGAACTAGAGCGGATTTGGTGCGGTGAGCGGTTCTTC. The V gene is TRBV24-1, the J gene TRBJ2-1, with D possibly matching TRBD2 (5 bases). Germline V gives CDR1 KGHDR, CDR2 SFDVKD. This CDR3 has 19 amino acids.

On this clonotype: It may be a read error: a sequence one base away is much more abundant. The rearrangement joins TRBV7-9 to TRBJ2-3; no reliable D call. The CDR3 runs to 12 residues. From germline, CDR1 is SEHNR and CDR2 FQNEAQ (reference sequence). The CDR3 here is CASGLRPDTQYF. CDR3 nucleotides: TGTGCCAGCGGCTTAAGGCCGGATACGCAGTATTTT.

This clonotype was counted a few times. Because the CDR3 is missing its conserved closing phenylalanine or tryptophan, this is likely a read error. The chain couples TRBV11-1 to TRBJ2-5; unclear D gene. Germline V gives CDR1 SGHAT, CDR2 FQDESV (reference sequence). The length of the CDR3 is 14 residues. The V and J ends lost 5 bases and 0 bases respectively, with 10 bases between them. For the CDR3, the DNA is TGTGCCAGCAGCATTAGACGGTACCAAGAGACCCAGTACTTG. Translating gives CASSIRRYQETQYL.

As for this clonotype: Compared with germline, one end of the junction differs, possibly owing to a read error. This chain uses TRBV11-3 with TRBJ2-3; perhaps D is TRBD1 or TRBD2 (5 bases each). CDR1 SGHNT and CDR2 YENEEA come from the germline V gene. The length of the CDR3 is 15 residues. CDR3 residues: CASSPSSGATDTQYF. Here the CDR3 DNA reads TGTGCCAGCAGCCCCTCTTCCGGGGCGACAGATACCCAGTATTTT.

By frequency in the sample, this clonotype is medium-sized (0.01 to 0.1%). V is TRBV11-2 and J is TRBJ2-3, with D perhaps TRBD1 or TRBD2 (5 bases each). The germline gives CDR1 SGHAT, CDR2 FQNNGV. The CDR3 contains 13 residues. V was cut by 5 bases and J by 4 bases, with 10 bases left in between. CDR3 in amino acids: CASSLEGSDTQYF. The CDR3 DNA follows: TGTGCCAGCAGCCTCGAGGGGTCAGATACGCAGTATTTT.

Details on this clonotype: A much more abundant neighbour one base away suggests this may be a read error. J is TRBJ1-1 and V is TRBV28; D unresolved. The germline V gene encodes CDR1 MDHEN and CDR2 SYDVKM. Trimming stripped 5 bases from V and 1 base from J, with 14 bases between. The CDR3 is made up of 15 amino acids. The CDR3 sequence is CASSPPRGRNTEAFF. CDR3 in DNA: TGTGCCAGCAGTCCACCCCGCGGGAGGAACACTGAAGCTTTCTTT.